This TCR beta chain was profiled in a study of shared clonotypes between healthy human individuals. Method: immunoSEQ multiplex PCR; TCRdb's copy keeps in-frame clones and lacks some. The data contain about 1 million clones, 75% of them seen just once; the ten biggest clones take up approximately 1.5%. V lost 3 bases, J lost 1 base, and 0 bases stayed unmatched. Germline V CDR1 and CDR2: SGHAT, FQNNGV. The CDR3 spans 14 residues. This clone has only a few counts. Other nucleotide sequences from this sample produce the same CDR3. The specimen was memory CD4+ T cells sorted from blood. The subset here: CD45RA-negative fraction. This TCR came from a man aged 18 to 35 in good health. This chain joins TRBV11-2 and TRBJ1-1; 9 positions match TRBD1. Written as DNA, the CDR3 is TGTGCCAGCAGCTTGGGACAGGGGAACACTGAAGCTTTCTTT. It yields the protein CASSLGQGNTEAFF. The full variable domain, with the rest looked up from reference TRBV11-2 and TRBJ1-1, is EAGVAQSPRYKIIEKRQSVAFWCNPISGHATLYWYQQILGQGPKLLIQFQNNGVVDDSQLPKDRFSAERLKGVDSTLKIQPAKLEDSAVYLCASSLGQGNTEAFFGQGTRLTVV.